This is a list of T cell receptor beta chains from one sample in a study of blood T cell repertoires in COVID-19. TCRdb keeps only in-frame clones here, not all; method: immunoSEQ multiplex PCR. The data show about 250,000 clones, roughly 87% seen once. Sequences were obtained from peripheral blood. All receptors derive from a man aged 18 to 29 with active or convalescent COVID-19. The CDR3 runs from the conserved cysteine through the conserved F or W. Fields, in order: J gene, D gene, V gene, clone size, CDR3 DNA, CDR3 protein. D genes are given only for firm matches. Clone size appears in some rows only: once, few, many, or a class for an expanded clone.

>TRBJ1-1|-|TRBV4-3|-
TGCGCCAGCAGCCCCCAACTGGGACAGAACACTGAAGCTTTCTTT
CASSPQLGQNTEAFF
>TRBJ1-1|TRBD1|TRBV19|-
TGTGCCAGTAGTATCCTCAGACAGGGAGAGGACACTGAAGCTTTCTTT
CASSILRQGEDTEAFF
>TRBJ2-3|-|TRBV5-4|-
TGTGCCAGCAGTCTAGCAGATACGCAGTATTTT
CASSLADTQYF
>TRBJ1-5|TRBD1|TRBV19|-
TGTGCCAGTAAATCGGGACAGGAATATAGCAATCAGCCCCAGCATTTT
CASKSGQEYSNQPQHF
>TRBJ2-3|TRBD1|TRBV18|-
TGTGCCAGCTCACCATACAGACAGGGTACAGATACGCAGTATTTT
CASSPYRQGTDTQYF
>TRBJ1-1|-|TRBV27|-
TGTGCCACGGGGGTAAGGGGCTGGGGCACTGAAGCTTTCTTT
CATGVRGWGTEAFF
>TRBJ1-2|-|TRBV28|-
TGTGCCAGCACCGTAGGGGCGATGAACTATGGCTACACCTTC
CASTVGAMNYGYTF
>TRBJ1-2|TRBD1|TRBV9|-
TGTGCCAGCAGCAAACAGGGGGCTAACTATGGCTACACCTTC
CASSKQGANYGYTF
>TRBJ1-1|-|TRBV5-4|-
TGTGCCAGCAGCGGACAGCCGAACACTGAAGCTTTCTTT
CASSGQPNTEAFF
>TRBJ1-3|-|TRBV19|-
TGTGCCAGTACTCCTGCGGGCCTTACCTCTGGAAACACCATATATTTT
CASTPAGLTSGNTIYF
>TRBJ2-1|TRBD2|TRBV4-3|-
TGCGCCAGCAGCCACCTTAGCGGGAGCTCCTACAATGAGCAGTTCTTC
CASSHLSGSSYNEQFF
>TRBJ2-1|-|TRBV11-2|-
TGTGCCAGCAGCCCATATTCGCTGGAGGAGAATGAGCAGTTCTTC
CASSPYSLEENEQFF
>TRBJ2-1|TRBD2|TRBV7-2|-
TGTGCCAGCAGCTTAAGGTGGCTAGCGGGAGGGAACGAGCAGTTCTTC
CASSLRWLAGGNEQFF
>TRBJ1-1|TRBD1|TRBV7-2|-
TGTGCCAGCAGCCCCGGGACAGTGAACACTGAAGCTTTCTTT
CASSPGTVNTEAFF
>TRBJ1-1|-|TRBV29-1|-
TGCAGCGCCTCCTTAAAACCCGGGGGGGTGAAAGTGACTGAAGCTTTCTTT
CSASLKPGGVKVTEAFF
>TRBJ2-5|TRBD1|TRBV3-1/TRBV3-2|-
TGTGCCAGCAGCTACCGGGACAGGGGCTCTCGGACCCAGTACTTC
CASSYRDRGSRTQYF
>TRBJ2-3|TRBD2|TRBV18|-
TGTGCCAGCTCGCCAGCGGGGAGCACAGATACGCAGTATTTT
CASSPAGSTDTQYF
>TRBJ2-6|-|TRBV6-5|-
TGTGCCAGCTCTGTCTCTGGGGCCAACGTCCTGACTTTC
CASSVSGANVLTF
>TRBJ2-7|-|TRBV27|-
TGTGCCAGCCGCGCGGGGTGGGGGAGTTTTTCCGAGCAGTACTTC
CASRAGWGSFSEQYF
>TRBJ2-3|TRBD2|TRBV2|-
TGTGCCAGCATGGTGGGGACTAGCGGGGAAGATACGCAGTATTTT
CASMVGTSGEDTQYF
>TRBJ1-4|-|TRBV6-1|-
TGTGCCAGCAGTGAATTTGAGGCCGGCGACGCTGGGGAAAAACTGTTTTTT
CASSEFEAGDAGEKLFF
>TRBJ2-7|-|TRBV6-5|once
TGTGCCAGCAGGTCGTCTCAGGGGTTGGCCTACGAGCAGTACTTC
CASRSSQGLAYEQYF
>TRBJ1-5|TRBD1|TRBV6-6|-
TGTGCCAGCAGTTTCCGGGACAGGGGGTCCAATCAGCCCCAGCATTTT
CASSFRDRGSNQPQHF
>TRBJ1-1|TRBD1|TRBV6-5|-
TGTGCCAGCATTGCCGGGACAGGGATAAAATCTGAAGCTTTCTTT
CASIAGTGIKSEAFF
>TRBJ2-1|-|TRBV25-1|-
TGTGCCAGCATAAAGGGACACTTCCGGTACAATGAGCAGTTCTTC
CASIKGHFRYNEQFF
>TRBJ1-1|-|TRBV20-1|-
TGCAGTGCCTTTCTGAACACTGAAGCTTTCTTT
CSAFLNTEAFF
>TRBJ1-1|-|TRBV5-1|-
TGCGCCAGCAAGGAGGAACTGCAGAACACTGAAGCTTTCTTT
CASKEELQNTEAFF
>TRBJ1-2|TRBD1|TRBV5-1|-
TGCGCCAGCAGCTTGGTCGGACAGGGAGGGTTAGGCTACACCTTC
CASSLVGQGGLGYTF
>TRBJ2-5|-|TRBV7-3|-
TGTGCCAGCAGCTTAACCCCCGGGACATCCCAAGGGACCCAGTACTTC
CASSLTPGTSQGTQYF
>TRBJ2-7|TRBD1|TRBV29-1|-
TGCAGCGTTGAAAAGGGCCAGGGGGCCTACGAGCAGTACTTC
CSVEKGQGAYEQYF
>TRBJ2-5|TRBD2|TRBV11-2|once
TGTGCCAGCAGCCTCGGGACTAGCGGGCTCCAAGAGACCCAGTACTTC
CASSLGTSGLQETQYF
>TRBJ1-2|TRBD1|TRBV11-1|-
TGTGCCAGCAGCTTAGGAGGGGACAGCTATGGCTACACCTTC
CASSLGGDSYGYTF
>TRBJ1-5|-|TRBV18|-
TGTGCCAGCTCACCCGACACCCATAGCAATCAGCCCCAGCATTTT
CASSPDTHSNQPQHF
>TRBJ2-1|TRBD2|TRBV6-6|-
TGTGCCAGCAGCCCCACATCCGGGAGGCCAGGGGAGCAGTTCTTC
CASSPTSGRPGEQFF
>TRBJ1-4|TRBD1|TRBV4-3|-
TGCGCCAGCAGCCAAGGGGGACAGGGACCTAATGAAAAACTGTTTTTT
CASSQGGQGPNEKLFF
>TRBJ2-1|-|TRBV29-1|-
TGCAGCGTTGCTTGGGGCGACAATGAGCAGTTCTTC
CSVAWGDNEQFF
>TRBJ1-5|TRBD1|TRBV7-9|-
TGTGCCAGCAGCCTGGACAGGGGTCGCGGCAATCAGCCCCAGCATTTT
CASSLDRGRGNQPQHF
>TRBJ2-1|TRBD1|TRBV15|-
TGTGCCACCAGCGGTGGGGACAGGGTAGGCGAGCAGTTCTTC
CATSGGDRVGEQFF
>TRBJ2-5|TRBD2|TRBV28|-
TGTGCCAGCAGTTTTCCCCTCACTAGCGGGAGGTCGGAGACCCAGTACTTC
CASSFPLTSGRSETQYF
>TRBJ2-7|TRBD2|TRBV28|-
TGTGCCAGCAGTCCTGCCGGGGGGCGGCGGACTAGCGGTGCCTACGAGCAGTACTTC
CASSPAGGRRTSGAYEQYF
>TRBJ2-1|TRBD1|TRBV10-3|-
TGTGCCATCAGTGAAGGGACAGCTACTTACAATGAGCAGTTCTTC
CAISEGTATYNEQFF
>TRBJ2-7|TRBD2|TRBV7-9|-
TGTGCCAGCAGCTCCGGACTAGCGGGGACTGACGAGCAGTACTTC
CASSSGLAGTDEQYF
>TRBJ1-2|TRBD1|TRBV5-6|-
TGTGCCAGCAGCTCCTTTGGGACAGGGGCTAACTATGGCTACACCTTC
CASSSFGTGANYGYTF
>TRBJ2-7|-|TRBV11-3|-
TGTGCCAGCAGCTCAGACGGGAGCTCCTACGAGCAGTACTTC
CASSSDGSSYEQYF
>TRBJ1-1|TRBD1|TRBV6-2/TRBV6-3|-
TGTGCCAGCAGTTTGACAGGGATGGACACTGAAGCTTTCTTT
CASSLTGMDTEAFF
>TRBJ2-4|-|TRBV4-2|-
TGTGCCAGCAGCCAGGACAGAGCCAAAAACATTCAGTACTTC
CASSQDRAKNIQYF
>TRBJ2-1|TRBD2|TRBV5-1|-
TGCGCCAGCAGTCTGTTTAGCGGGGGATCCTCCTACAATGAGCAGTTCTTC
CASSLFSGGSSYNEQFF
>TRBJ1-6|-|TRBV24-1|-
TGTGCCACCAGTGGCGGTCGACTGGACTATAATTCACCCCTCCACTTT
CATSGGRLDYNSPLHF
>TRBJ2-7|-|TRBV6-2/TRBV6-3|-
TGTGCCAGCAGTTATGAGAGGATGGGACTGAGCTCCTACGAGCAGTACTTC
CASSYERMGLSSYEQYF
>TRBJ1-1|-|TRBV15|-
TGTGCCACCAGCCAGACACGGCGGAACACTGAAGCTTTCTTT
CATSQTRRNTEAFF